This TCR beta chain comes out of a study of T cell responses to AZD1222 COVID-19 vaccine. In the study overall: The analysis combined second doses at about 4 or about 12 weeks.

For this clone: Its target is not known.

The protocol was immunoSEQ multiplex PCR, while the TCRdb copy is restricted to in-frame clones and leaves out a portion. Seen here are 70,000 to 95,000 clones, roughly 90% observed once, and the top ten hold approximately 4.2%. Study-wide findings and caveats: CD4 TCRs linked to vaccination spanned spike, dominating at 160-218 and 743-854. As reported, nearly half of all spike-specific TCRs target variant regions that are unmutated. Clonal diversity was possibly underestimated; the donors were predominantly white British and more often female.

This CDR3 contains 14 residues. J was trimmed by 13 bases and V by 6 bases; bases with no gene match: 15. The germline V gene encodes CDR1 SGHNT and CDR2 YYREEE (reference sequence). The chain recombines TRBV5-4 with TRBJ1-4; 7 bases align to TRBD1. Sequenced material: peripheral blood, taken on day 0 of AZD1222 vaccination. The receptor's source is an adult in good health. The chain's CDR3 is CASTSDRSPQLLFF. CDR3 nucleotide sequence: TGTGCCAGCACCTCGGACAGGAGCCCCCAATTACTGTTTTTT. The full variable domain, with the rest looked up from reference TRBV5-4 and TRBJ1-4, is ETGVTQSPTHLIKTRGQQVTLRCSSQSGHNTVSWYQQALGQGPQFIFQYYREEENGRGNFPPRFSGLQFPNYSSELNVNALELDDSALYLCASTSDRSPQLLFFGSGTQLSVL.